The next 11 T cell receptor beta chains were all read from a single sample in a study of T-cell reconstitution after alpha-beta-depleted transplantation in children. Preparation of the TCRbeta library was carried out with unique molecular identifiers. TCRdb reanalysed the PCR reads using MiXCR and keeps one entry per CDR3 protein. The data contain roughly 500,000 distinct CDR3 sequences, 15% to 20% of them seen just once; the ten biggest clones take up roughly 3.3%. This specimen was PBMCs from the stem cell graft donor, taken from the stem cell graft. These receptors were taken from a human donor who donated a stem cell graft to a child with acute lymphoblastic leukemia.

There are a few counts of this clonotype. The CDR3 region is CASSLGPGGAWTEAFF. The CDR3 region has the DNA TGTGCCAGCAGCTTAGGGCCAGGGGGCGCGTGGACTGAAGCTTTCTTT. The chain recombines TRBV11-2 with TRBJ1-1; TRBD1 matches at 8 bases. There are 16 residues in the CDR3. Per germline, CDR1 SGHAT and CDR2 FQNNGV. J lost 5 bases, V lost 1 base, and 9 bases had no gene match. Looking up the rest from reference TRBV11-2 and TRBJ1-1 gives the full variable domain: EAGVAQSPRYKIIEKRQSVAFWCNPISGHATLYWYQQILGQGPKLLIQFQNNGVVDDSQLPKDRFSAERLKGVDSTLKIQPAKLEDSAVYLCASSLGPGGAWTEAFFGQGTRLTVV.

J is TRBJ2-7 and V is TRBV29-1; 12 nucleotides align to TRBD2. V lost 1 base and J lost 6; bases outside the gene matches: 4. CDR1 is SQVTM, CDR2 ANQGSEA, per germline. The CDR3 runs 14 residues. The CDR3 DNA reads TGCAGCGTTGAAGCGTGGACTAGCGGGACCGAGCAGTACTTC. Residues: CSVEAWTSGTEQYF.

The chain has TRBV27 and TRBJ2-3; D remains ambiguous. In germline, CDR1 is MNHEY, CDR2 SMNVEV (reference sequence). Trimming took off 3 bases at V and 0 bases at J, with 7 bases between the two ends. The CDR3 is made up of 14 amino acids. In DNA form, the CDR3 reads TGTGCCAGCAGTTTTAGGATTAGCACAGATACGCAGTATTTT. Protein: CASSFRISTDTQYF.

This chain uses TRBV5-1 with TRBJ2-3, with 10 positions matching TRBD2. Germline-derived CDR1 and CDR2 are SGHRS and YFSETQ. CDR3 size: 16 residues. V lost 5 bases, J lost 2 bases, and 8 bases stayed unmatched. The CDR3 DNA sequence: TGCGCCAGCAGGAAGGTAGCGGGAGGACCCACAGATACGCAGTATTTT. Protein product: CASRKVAGGPTDTQYF. Supplemented by reference TRBV5-1 and TRBJ2-3, the full variable domain reads KAGVTQTPRYLIKTRGQQVTLSCSPISGHRSVSWYQQTPGQGLQFLFEYFSETQRNKGNFPGRFSGRQFSNSRSEMNVSTLELGDSALYLCASRKVAGGPTDTQYFGPGTRLTVL.

The sample holds a few counts of this clonotype. Here the CDR3 DNA reads TGCAGCGTCTCGGACGGAGGAGACTACGAGCAGTACTTC. It encodes CSVSDGGDYEQYF. This chain links TRBV29-1 with TRBJ2-7; D may be TRBD2 (5 bases). The germline V gene has CDR1 SQVTM and CDR2 ANQGSEA. This CDR3 has 13 residues. The V gene lost 6 bases and the J gene lost 3 bases, with 15 bases spanning the gap.

This clonotype was seen many times. CDR3 region: CASSLSGNQPQHF. The CDR3 nucleotides read TGTGCCAGCAGTTTGAGCGGCAATCAGCCCCAGCATTTT. The chain has TRBV27 and TRBJ1-5; no reliable D call. Germline loops: CDR1 MNHEY, CDR2 SMNVEV (reference sequence). Trimming pared 3 bases from V and 2 bases from J, leaving 5 bases between. There are 13 residues in the CDR3.

This sequence joins TRBV20-1 and TRBJ1-5; D call uncertain. The CDR3 covers 18 residues. The V gene's germline CDR1 is DFQATT and CDR2 SNEGSKA (reference sequence). The germline V and J ends were trimmed by 6 bases and 0 bases, with 24 bases remaining between them. CDR3 nucleotide sequence: TGCAGTGCCAGACCTTTGTCGGCCTCTGAGGGTAGCAATCAGCCCCAGCATTTT. The encoded protein is CSARPLSASEGSNQPQHF.

The chain couples TRBV4-1 to TRBJ1-2; D call uncertain. This CDR3 is 17 amino acids long. Germline CDR1 MGHRA, CDR2 YSYEKL. V lost 0 bases and J lost 4, with 18 bases in between. The CDR3 nucleotides read TGCGCCAGCAGCCAAGACCGTGCCTTCATAGGCTTCTATGGCTACACCTTC. The encoded protein is CASSQDRAFIGFYGYTF.

The gene calls are TRBV11-2 and TRBJ2-1; 8 positions agree with TRBD2. This CDR3 comprises 17 residues. The trim removed 3 bases at V and 1 base at J, leaving 8 bases unmatched. Per germline, CDR1 SGHAT and CDR2 FQNNGV. The CDR3 DNA reads as TGTGCCAGCAGCTTTAGAGCGGGAGTTTCGTCCTACAATGAGCAGTTCTTC. Protein sequence: CASSFRAGVSSYNEQFF.

At least ten counts were recorded for this clonotype. The chain carries TRBV27 and TRBJ2-7, with no clear D. The CDR3 is 15 amino acids. The V gene's germline CDR1 is MNHEY and CDR2 SMNVEV (reference sequence). Trimming stripped 5 bases from V and 5 bases from J, with 19 bases between. The CDR3: CASSQRQVGFDEQYF. In nucleotides, the CDR3 is TGTGCCAGCAGTCAACGACAAGTCGGGTTCGACGAGCAGTACTTC.

The V and J genes are TRBV5-1 and TRBJ2-5, with 7 bases that match TRBD1. Germline V lookup: CDR1 SGHRS, CDR2 YFSETQ. J was trimmed by 4 bases and V by 0 bases; bases with no gene match: 9. The CDR3 totals 16 residues. CDR3 loop: CASSLEFRDSGETQYF. CDR3 coding DNA: TGCGCCAGCAGCTTGGAATTCCGGGACAGTGGAGAGACCCAGTACTTC.